This TCR beta chain was found in a study of molecular identifiers for immune sequencing clone quantification. Study results and caveats: Spiked Jurkat TCR RNA originating from one cell could reportedly be identified amid some 950,000 naive cells.

As to this clonotype: Antigen unknown.

Methods described previously were used for bulk TCR libraries, and listed TCR primers were applied. TCRdb re-analysed the PCR reads in MiXCR, keeping a single row per CDR3 protein. Among some 320,000 distinct CDR3 sequences listed, roughly a quarter were seen once. This TCR was sampled from a human donor in good health. Some libraries in this study had Jurkat cell RNA spiked in. Sequencing was performed on naive CD8+ T cells from blood, with Jurkat cell RNA spiked in. Regarding subset: FACS-sorted CD8+CD4-CCR7+CD45RA+ naive T cells.

CDR3: CASSLAGLDEKLFF. CDR3 DNA sequence: TGTGCCAGCAGTTTAGCAGGGTTGGATGAAAAACTGTTTTTT. The gene calls are TRBV12-3 or TRBV12-4 and TRBJ1-4; the D is unclear. This CDR3 spans 14 amino acids. V lost 0 bases and J lost 6, with 8 bases in between.